This entry lists 8 T cell receptor beta chains sequenced from one sample in a study of T-cell reconstitution after alpha-beta-depleted transplantation in children. Unique molecular identifiers were used in preparing the TCRbeta library. TCRdb independently ran MiXCR on the PCR reads; one entry per CDR3 protein. The sample lists about 200,000 distinct CDR3 sequences; 6.3% were seen once. The sample in question was PBMCs, obtained before TCRalphabeta/CD19-depleted stem cell transplant. All receptors come from a girl younger than two with combined immunodeficiency, due to receive a stem cell transplant.

This clonotype occurred many times. The chain employs TRBV27 and TRBJ2-6, with D perhaps matching TRBD1 (5 bases). This CDR3 spans 15 amino acids. Trimming left V 3 bases short and J 4 bases short, with 10 bases between. Looked up from germline, CDR1 is MNHEY and CDR2 is SMNVEV (reference sequence). This chain's CDR3 is CASSFRGMGANVLTF. CDR3 bases: TGTGCCAGCAGTTTTAGGGGTATGGGGGCCAACGTCCTGACTTTC.

At least ten counts were recorded for this clonotype. The gene calls are TRBV29-1 and TRBJ2-3; 9 bases match TRBD1. J gave up 1 base and V 3 bases, and 17 bases lay outside the gene matches. Germline V lookup: CDR1 SQVTM, CDR2 ANQGSEA. This CDR3 has 19 residues. The CDR3 sequence is CSVDGGPGTGKPRTDTQYF. Written as DNA, the CDR3 is TGCAGCGTTGATGGGGGTCCCGGGACAGGGAAGCCCCGCACAGATACGCAGTATTTT.

This clonotype was counted ten times or more. The rearrangement uses TRBV30 and TRBJ2-7, with D unclear. The CDR3 consists of 13 residues. The ends were cut back, 1 base at V and 6 bases at J, with 13 bases in the middle. The germline gives CDR1 GTSNPN, CDR2 SVGIG (reference sequence). CDR3 protein: CAWSGPHAGEQYF. In DNA form, the CDR3 reads TGTGCCTGGAGTGGACCACATGCCGGCGAGCAGTACTTC.

This clonotype has ten or more counts. The rearrangement joins TRBV24-1 to TRBJ2-5; 7 bases line up with TRBD1. The V and J ends lost 5 bases and 2 bases, in that order; junction bases with no gene match: 7. The length of the CDR3 is 15 residues. CDR1 and CDR2 from the germline V gene are KGHDR and SFDVKD. CDR3 DNA: TGTGCCACCAGTGCTGCCGGGACAGTTCAAGAGACCCAGTACTTC. Its translation: CATSAAGTVQETQYF.

This clonotype came up a few times. The chain links TRBV4-1 to TRBJ2-7, with TRBD2 matching 10 bases. The trim removed 1 base at V and 4 bases at J, leaving 7 bases unmatched. Germline V gives CDR1 MGHRA, CDR2 YSYEKL. The CDR3 is made up of 16 amino acids. The CDR3 spells CASSQGSGGGQYEQYF. Written as DNA, the CDR3 is TGCGCCAGCAGCCAAGGAAGCGGGGGGGGTCAGTACGAGCAGTACTTC.

Ten or more counts support this clonotype. The chain employs TRBV7-8 and TRBJ2-1; 12 bases agree with TRBD2. CDR3 length: 16 residues. Germline CDR1 and CDR2: SGHVS and FQNEAQ. V shed 5 bases, J shed 6 bases, and the junction held 8 bases outside the gene matches. CDR3 sequence: CASSLSTSGRTNEQFF. CDR3 DNA sequence: TGTGCCAGCAGCCTCTCAACTAGCGGGAGGACCAATGAGCAGTTCTTC.

This clonotype showed up just a few times. The DNA for the CDR3 is TGTGCCAGCAGCCAAGTTGCTAGCGGGTCCCTCAGTCACGAGCAGTACTTC. Translating gives CASSQVASGSLSHEQYF. The J gene is TRBJ2-7, the V gene TRBV3-1; 8 bases match TRBD2. From germline, CDR1 is LGHDT and CDR2 YNNKEL (reference sequence). This CDR3 spans 17 amino acids. Trimming took 1 base from V and 5 from J; bases not matched to a gene: 13.

This clonotype was seen many times. This chain connects TRBV29-1 to TRBJ2-1, with a weak D call TRBD2 (5 bases). The CDR3 is made up of 13 amino acids. Trimming took 3 bases from V and 2 from J, leaving 8 bases between them. Per germline, CDR1 SQVTM and CDR2 ANQGSEA. The CDR3 reads CSVERATYNEQFF. CDR3 in DNA: TGCAGCGTTGAGCGGGCCACCTACAATGAGCAGTTCTTC.